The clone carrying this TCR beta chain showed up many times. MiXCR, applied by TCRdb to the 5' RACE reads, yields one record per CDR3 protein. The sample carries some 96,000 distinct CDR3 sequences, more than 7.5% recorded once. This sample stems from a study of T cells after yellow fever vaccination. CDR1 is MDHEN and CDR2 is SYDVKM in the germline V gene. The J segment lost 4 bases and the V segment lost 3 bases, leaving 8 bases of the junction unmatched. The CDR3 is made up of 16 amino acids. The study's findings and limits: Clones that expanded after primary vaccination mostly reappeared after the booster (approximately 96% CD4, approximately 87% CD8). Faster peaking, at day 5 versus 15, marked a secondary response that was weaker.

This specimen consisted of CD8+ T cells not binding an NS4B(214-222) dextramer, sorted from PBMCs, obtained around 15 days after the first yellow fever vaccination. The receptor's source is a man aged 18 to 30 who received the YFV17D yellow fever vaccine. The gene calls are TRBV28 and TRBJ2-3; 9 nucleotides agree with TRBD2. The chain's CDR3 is CASSFRRGGPSDTQYF. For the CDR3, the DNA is TGTGCCAGCAGTTTCCGGCGGGGGGGCCCTTCAGATACGCAGTATTTT.